This TCR beta chain was observed in a study of cytomegalovirus exposure and HLA in healthy donors. General observations from the study: In the analysis, some V segments, TRBV6-2 and TRBV6-3 included, were excluded as indistinguishable.

Germline CDR1 and CDR2: SGHTA and FQGNSA. The CDR3 length is 14 residues. V was trimmed by 2 bases and J by 0 bases, leaving 7 bases between them. As concerns this clone: The antigen remains undetermined.

Primers: 60 Vbeta forward and 13 Jbeta reverse. Sequenced by immunoSEQ multiplex PCR; TCRdb stores in-frame clones only, minus some. The sample records about 140,000 clones, about 66% being singletons. V is TRBV7-2 and J is TRBJ1-2; D perhaps matches TRBD1 (6 bases). This sequence originates from a male donor in good health and CMV-seronegative. Sequenced sample: PBMCs. The CDR3 coding sequence is TGTGCCAGCAGCTTACACAGGGCTAACTATGGCTACACCTTC. Amino acid sequence: CASSLHRANYGYTF.